These T cell receptor beta chains were read from a single sample in a study of blood T cell repertoires in COVID-19. Assay: immunoSEQ multiplex PCR; the TCRdb copy retains only in-frame clones and omits some. The sample holds under 300,000 clones, about nine tenths seen once. The sample comprised PBMCs or T cells enriched from blood (not recorded which). These receptors all stem from a woman in her twenties or thirties with acute COVID-19. The CDR3 runs from the conserved cysteine through the conserved F or W. D genes are given only for firm matches. A clone size is listed for some rows: how often the clone was seen (once, few, many), or a class if it is expanded.

j_gene,v_gene,d_gene,abundance,CDR3nt,CDR3aa
TRBJ2-7,TRBV3-1/TRBV3-2,TRBD2,-,TGTGCCAGCAGCCGAGGACTAGCGGGGGGGCCTTACGAGCAGTACTTC,CASSRGLAGGPYEQYF
TRBJ1-1,TRBV10-3,-,-,TGTGCCATCAGGGGCAGGGCGGTCACTGAAGCTTTCTTT,CAIRGRAVTEAFF
TRBJ1-4,TRBV7-9,TRBD1,-,TGTGCCAGCAGTCGGAGACAGGGGGGTGAAAAACTGTTTTTT,CASSRRQGGEKLFF
TRBJ2-1,TRBV27,-,-,TGTGCCAGCAGTGGAGACAATGAGCAGTTCTTC,CASSGDNEQFF
TRBJ2-3,TRBV10-3,-,once,TGTGCCATCAGTGGGGGGCTCGGTCCCACATCCACAGATACGCAGTATTTT,CAISGGLGPTSTDTQYF
TRBJ1-1,TRBV4-1,TRBD1,-,TGCGCCAGCAGCCAAGGACAGGGGTTGAACACTGAAGCTTTCTTT,CASSQGQGLNTEAFF
TRBJ2-7,TRBV28,-,-,TGTGCCAGCCAAGGGGGGGAAACCTACGAGCAGTACTTC,CASQGGETYEQYF
TRBJ1-1,TRBV2,-,-,TGTGCCATCAAGGGGCAGGGTAACGAGAACACTGAAGCTTTCTTT,CAIKGQGNENTEAFF
TRBJ2-1,TRBV13,-,-,TGTGCCAGCAGCTTAGGCGGGGATAAGCCTTACAATGAGCAGTTCTTC,CASSLGGDKPYNEQFF
TRBJ1-1,TRBV30,TRBD1,-,TGTGCCTGGAAGATTAAGGACAGGGCCCACACTGAAGCTTTCTTT,CAWKIKDRAHTEAFF
TRBJ2-7,TRBV4-1,-,-,TGCGCCAGCAGCCTCCGCGAGGGCTCCTACGAGCAGTACTTC,CASSLREGSYEQYF
TRBJ1-5,TRBV7-2,TRBD1,-,TGTGCCAGCAGCTCAAAACCGGGACAGGGCCTCAATCAGCCCCAGCATTTT,CASSSKPGQGLNQPQHF
TRBJ1-2,TRBV30,-,few,TGTGCCTGGAGTGTAGGGGGCTATGGCTACACCTTC,CAWSVGGYGYTF
TRBJ2-4,TRBV9,-,-,TGTGCCAGCAGCTTAACAGGGTATCCCAAAAACATTCAGTACTTC,CASSLTGYPKNIQYF
TRBJ2-5,TRBV11-1,-,-,TGTGCCAGCAGCGACAGGGAGACCCAGTACTTC,CASSDRETQYF
TRBJ2-1,TRBV13,-,once,TGTGCCAGCAGCCTTACCGTAAGTTCCGCTACCTACAATGAGCAGTTCTTC,CASSLTVSSATYNEQFF
TRBJ2-1,TRBV5-1,TRBD1,-,TGCGCCAGCAGCGCGGGACAGGGGGCGAGGCCTAACAATGAGCAGTTCTTC,CASSAGQGARPNNEQFF
TRBJ1-2,TRBV7-2,-,-,TGTGCCAGCAGCGCACAGGGTGGCTATGGCTACACCTTC,CASSAQGGYGYTF
TRBJ1-1,TRBV2,-,-,TGTGCCAGGGTTGACAGAATGAACACTGAAGCTTTCTTT,CARVDRMNTEAFF
TRBJ2-7,TRBV6-5,-,-,TGTGCCAGCAGGCCAAACCGGGACTCCTACTACGAGCAGTACTTC,CASRPNRDSYYEQYF
TRBJ2-2,TRBV5-6,-,-,TGTGCCAGCAGCTTGGATCTCAACACCGGGGAGCTGTTTTTT,CASSLDLNTGELFF
TRBJ1-6,TRBV28,-,once,TGTGCCAGCAGCCCGTACAGGGAATCCCATAATTCACCCCTCCACTTT,CASSPYRESHNSPLHF
TRBJ1-2,TRBV19,-,-,TGTGCCAGTAGACTCCGGGACACCAGTTCGAGAGGCTACACCTTC,CASRLRDTSSRGYTF
TRBJ2-3,TRBV18,TRBD1,-,TGTGCCAGCTCACCACCGACAGGGGGCCTTGATACGCAGTATTTT,CASSPPTGGLDTQYF
TRBJ2-5,TRBV12-5,TRBD2,once,TGTGCTAGTGGAACCGGACTAGCGGGGGGAGGCGAGACCCAGTACTTC,CASGTGLAGGGETQYF
TRBJ2-1,TRBV7-2,-,-,TGTGCCAGCAGCTTATCGGATACCGGGACTGTTTTTGATGAGCAGTTCTTC,CASSLSDTGTVFDEQFF
TRBJ1-1,TRBV27,-,-,TGTGCCAGCCGAACAGAAGGGGTTCCTGAAGCTTTCTTT,CASRTEGVPEAFF
TRBJ2-7,TRBV7-9,-,once,TGTGCCAGCAGAACGGGATTAGGCGAGCAGTACTTC,CASRTGLGEQYF
TRBJ1-3,TRBV3-1/TRBV3-2,-,-,TGTGCCAGCAGCCAAGATCTTGCAGGGACTGGAAACACCATATATTTT,CASSQDLAGTGNTIYF
TRBJ1-2,TRBV29-1,-,-,TGCAGCGTTGATAGGGGGAATGGCTACACCTTC,CSVDRGNGYTF
TRBJ2-3,TRBV7-2,TRBD1,-,TGTGCCAGCAGCTCACGGGACAGGGGGCCAGATACGCAGTATTTT,CASSSRDRGPDTQYF
TRBJ1-5,TRBV20-1,-,few,TGCAGTGCTAGTAAAGGGCGGGATCAGCCCCAGCATTTT,CSASKGRDQPQHF
TRBJ1-1,TRBV7-8,TRBD1,-,TGTGCCAGCAGCACCGGGACAGCGCGTAAAGCTTTCTTT,CASSTGTARKAFF
TRBJ1-4,TRBV2,TRBD1,few,TGTGCCAGCACAAGACAGGGGGCGGGTGAAAAACTGTTTTTT,CASTRQGAGEKLFF
TRBJ1-2,TRBV12-3/TRBV12-4,-,once,TGTGCCAGCAGCCGTAGCTATGGCTACACCTTC,CASSRSYGYTF
TRBJ1-5,TRBV19,TRBD1,few,TGTGCCAGTGCTTCCGGGACAGGGTCAGGTCAGCCCCAGCATTTT,CASASGTGSGQPQHF
TRBJ1-2,TRBV28,-,-,TGTGCCAGCAACCCAGGGCGGGGGGGCTATGGCTACACCTTC,CASNPGRGGYGYTF
TRBJ1-5,TRBV28,TRBD1,-,TGTGCCAGCAGTTCGGGACAGGGTCTTGGACAGCCCCAGCATTTT,CASSSGQGLGQPQHF
TRBJ2-7,TRBV9,TRBD2,once,TGTGCCAGCAGCGTCACGACGGGAGGGGTCTCCGAGCAGTACTTC,CASSVTTGGVSEQYF
TRBJ2-1,TRBV2,TRBD2,-,TGTGCCAGCAGTGATCCCAGACTAGCGGGAGGGAAAAACAATGAGCAGTTCTTC,CASSDPRLAGGKNNEQFF
TRBJ2-2,TRBV25-1,-,-,TGTGCCAGCAGGGCGAGTTGGGAGAGGGTTACTGGGGAGCTGTTTTTT,CASRASWERVTGELFF
TRBJ1-5,TRBV6-7,-,-,TGTGCCAGCACCCTCGACACCTTCAATCAGCCCCAGCATTTT,CASTLDTFNQPQHF
TRBJ2-7,TRBV6-2/TRBV6-3,TRBD2,once,TGTGCCAGCAGTTACCTCCCGGGGCTAGCGGGAGACGAGCAGTACTTC,CASSYLPGLAGDEQYF